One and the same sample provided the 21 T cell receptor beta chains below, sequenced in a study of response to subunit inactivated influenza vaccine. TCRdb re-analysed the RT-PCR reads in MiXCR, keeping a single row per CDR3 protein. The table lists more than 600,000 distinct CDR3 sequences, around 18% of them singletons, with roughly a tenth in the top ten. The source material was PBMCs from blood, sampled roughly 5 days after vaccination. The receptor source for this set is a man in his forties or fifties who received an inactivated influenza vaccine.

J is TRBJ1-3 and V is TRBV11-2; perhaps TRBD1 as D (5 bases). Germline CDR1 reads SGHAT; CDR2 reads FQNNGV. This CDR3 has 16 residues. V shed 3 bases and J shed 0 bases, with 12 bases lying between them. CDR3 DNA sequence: TGTGCCAGCAGCTTGGGCAGGGTCGACTCTGGAAACACCATATATTTT. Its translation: CASSLGRVDSGNTIYF.

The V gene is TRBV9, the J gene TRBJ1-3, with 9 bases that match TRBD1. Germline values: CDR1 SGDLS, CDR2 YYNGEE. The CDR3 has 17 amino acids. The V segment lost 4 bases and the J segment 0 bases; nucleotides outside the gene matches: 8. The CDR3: CASSKQGAGSSGNTIYF. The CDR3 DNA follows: TGTGCCAGCAGCAAACAGGGGGCAGGGTCCTCTGGAAACACCATATATTTT.

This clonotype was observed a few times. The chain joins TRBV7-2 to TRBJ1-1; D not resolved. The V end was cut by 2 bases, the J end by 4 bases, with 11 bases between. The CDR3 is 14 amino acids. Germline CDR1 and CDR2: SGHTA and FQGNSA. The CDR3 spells CASSLRPRGTEAFF. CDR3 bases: TGTGCCAGCAGCTTAAGGCCCCGAGGCACTGAAGCTTTCTTT.

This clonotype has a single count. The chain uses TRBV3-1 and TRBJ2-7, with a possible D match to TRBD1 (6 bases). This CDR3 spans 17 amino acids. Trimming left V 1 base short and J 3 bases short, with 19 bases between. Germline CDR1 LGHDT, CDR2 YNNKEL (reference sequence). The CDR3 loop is CASSQGGWTEQNYEQYF. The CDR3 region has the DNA TGTGCCAGCAGCCAAGGCGGATGGACAGAACAGAACTACGAGCAGTACTTC.

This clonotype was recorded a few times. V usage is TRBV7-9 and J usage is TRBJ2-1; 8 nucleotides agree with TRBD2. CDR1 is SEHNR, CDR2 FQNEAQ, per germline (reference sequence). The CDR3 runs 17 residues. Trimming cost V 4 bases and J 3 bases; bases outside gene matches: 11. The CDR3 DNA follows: TGTGCCAGCAGCTCTCCGACCGGGACTAGTTACTACAATGAGCAGTTCTTC. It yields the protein CASSSPTGTSYYNEQFF. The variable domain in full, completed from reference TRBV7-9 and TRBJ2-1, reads DTGVSQNPRHKITKRGQNVTFRCDPISEHNRLYWYRQTLGQGPEFLTYFQNEAQLEKSRLLSDRFSAERPKGSFSTLEIQRTEQGDSAMYLCASSSPTGTSYYNEQFFGPGTRLTVL.

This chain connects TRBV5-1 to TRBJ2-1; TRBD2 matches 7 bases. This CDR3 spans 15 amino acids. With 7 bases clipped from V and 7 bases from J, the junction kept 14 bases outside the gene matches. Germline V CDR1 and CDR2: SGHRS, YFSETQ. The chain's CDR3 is CASHTVRAGVNEQFF. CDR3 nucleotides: TGCGCCAGCCACACCGTCAGGGCGGGAGTTAATGAGCAGTTCTTC.

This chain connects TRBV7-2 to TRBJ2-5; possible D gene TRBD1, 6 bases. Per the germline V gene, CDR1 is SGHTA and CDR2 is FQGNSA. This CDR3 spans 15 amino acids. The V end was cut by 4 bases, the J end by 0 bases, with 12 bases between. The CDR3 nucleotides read TGTGCCAGCAGCTCGGGACATTGGGACCAAGAGACCCAGTACTTC. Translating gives CASSSGHWDQETQYF. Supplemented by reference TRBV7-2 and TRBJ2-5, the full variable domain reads GAGVSQSPSNKVTEKGKDVELRCDPISGHTALYWYRQSLGQGLEFLIYFQGNSAPDKSGLPSDRFSAERTGGSVSTLTIQRTQQEDSAVYLCASSSGHWDQETQYFGPGTRLLVL.

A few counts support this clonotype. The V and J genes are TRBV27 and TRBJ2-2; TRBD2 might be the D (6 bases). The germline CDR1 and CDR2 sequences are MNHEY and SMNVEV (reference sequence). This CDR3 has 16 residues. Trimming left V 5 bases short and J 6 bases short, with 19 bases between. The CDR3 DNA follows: TGTGCCAGCAGTCCATGGGGGACTCCTGGGCCCGGGGAGCTGTTTTTT. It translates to CASSPWGTPGPGELFF.

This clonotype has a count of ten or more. The CDR3 is CASSGDGPSTDTQYF. CDR3 bases: TGCGCCAGCAGCGGCGACGGCCCTAGCACAGATACGCAGTATTTT. This chain links TRBV5-1 with TRBJ2-3; no firm D call. Germline V gene lookup returns CDR1 SGHRS and CDR2 YFSETQ. This CDR3 contains 15 residues. Trimming shortened V by 4 bases and J by 0 bases, and 12 bases separated the two germline ends.

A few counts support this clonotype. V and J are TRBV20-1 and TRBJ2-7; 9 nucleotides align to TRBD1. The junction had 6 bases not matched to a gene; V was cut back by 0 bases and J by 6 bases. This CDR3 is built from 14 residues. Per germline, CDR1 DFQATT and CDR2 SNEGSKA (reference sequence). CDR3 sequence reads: CSARDDGTGLEQYF. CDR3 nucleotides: TGCAGTGCTAGAGATGATGGGACAGGGCTCGAGCAGTACTTC.

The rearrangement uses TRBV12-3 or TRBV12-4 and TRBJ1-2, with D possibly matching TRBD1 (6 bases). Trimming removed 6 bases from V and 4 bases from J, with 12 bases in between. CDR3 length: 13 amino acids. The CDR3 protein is CASSADRIYGYTF. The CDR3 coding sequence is TGTGCCAGCAGCGCAGACAGGATCTATGGCTACACCTTC.

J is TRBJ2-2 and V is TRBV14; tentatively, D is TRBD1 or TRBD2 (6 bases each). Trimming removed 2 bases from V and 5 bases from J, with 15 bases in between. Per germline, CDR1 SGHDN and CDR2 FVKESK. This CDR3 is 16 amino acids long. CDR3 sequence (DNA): TGTGCCAGCAGCCAATTTACGGGGGCCCCAACCGGGGAGCTGTTTTTT. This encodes CASSQFTGAPTGELFF. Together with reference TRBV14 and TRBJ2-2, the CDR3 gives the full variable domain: EAGVTQFPSHSVIEKGQTVTLRCDPISGHDNLYWYRRVMGKEIKFLLHFVKESKQDESGMPNNRFLAERTGGTYSTLKVQPAELEDSGVYFCASSQFTGAPTGELFFGEGSRLTVL.

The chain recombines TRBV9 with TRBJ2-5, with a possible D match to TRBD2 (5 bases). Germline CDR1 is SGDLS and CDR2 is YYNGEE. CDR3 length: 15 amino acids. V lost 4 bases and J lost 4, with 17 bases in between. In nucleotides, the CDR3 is TGTGCCAGCAGCCGGTCCACTCTTCGGGGAGAGACCCAGTACTTC. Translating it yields CASSRSTLRGETQYF.

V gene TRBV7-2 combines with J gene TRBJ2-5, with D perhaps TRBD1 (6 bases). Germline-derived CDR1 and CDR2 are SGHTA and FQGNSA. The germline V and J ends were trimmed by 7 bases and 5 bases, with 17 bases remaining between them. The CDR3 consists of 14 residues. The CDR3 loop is CASTLFQQGETQYF. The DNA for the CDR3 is TGTGCCAGCACCCTCTTCCAACAGGGTGAGACCCAGTACTTC.

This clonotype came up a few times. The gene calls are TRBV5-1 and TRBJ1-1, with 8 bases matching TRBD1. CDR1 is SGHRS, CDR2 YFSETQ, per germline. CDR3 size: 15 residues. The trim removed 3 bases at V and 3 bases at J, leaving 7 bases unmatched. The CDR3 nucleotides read TGCGCCAGCAGCTCTCAGGGGGCGGTGGACACTGAAGCTTTCTTT. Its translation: CASSSQGAVDTEAFF.

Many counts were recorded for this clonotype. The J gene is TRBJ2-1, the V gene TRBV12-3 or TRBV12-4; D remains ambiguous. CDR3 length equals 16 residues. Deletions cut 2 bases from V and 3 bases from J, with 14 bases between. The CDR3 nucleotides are TGTGCCAGCAGTTTACGTGGAGCGACCTACTACAATGAGCAGTTCTTC. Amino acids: CASSLRGATYYNEQFF.

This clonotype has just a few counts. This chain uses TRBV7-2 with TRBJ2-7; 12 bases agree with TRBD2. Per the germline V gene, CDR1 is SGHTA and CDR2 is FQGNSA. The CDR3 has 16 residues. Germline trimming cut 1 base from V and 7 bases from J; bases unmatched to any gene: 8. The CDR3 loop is CASSLGPTSGRGEQYF. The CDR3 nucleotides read TGTGCCAGCAGCTTAGGGCCGACTAGCGGGAGAGGTGAGCAGTACTTC.

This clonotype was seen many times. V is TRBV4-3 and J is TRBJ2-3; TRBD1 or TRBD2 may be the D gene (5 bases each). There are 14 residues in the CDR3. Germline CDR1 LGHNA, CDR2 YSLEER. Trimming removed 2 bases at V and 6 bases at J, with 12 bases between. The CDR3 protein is CASSQREPGDTQYF. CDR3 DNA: TGCGCCAGCAGCCAAAGGGAGCCAGGGGATACGCAGTATTTT.

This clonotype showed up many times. CDR3 protein: CSVSTLPGQILNEQFF. The CDR3 DNA sequence: TGCAGCGTTTCCACCTTACCGGGACAGATTTTGAATGAGCAGTTCTTC. V gene TRBV29-1 combines with J gene TRBJ2-1, with 7 bases aligning to TRBD1. The CDR3 runs 16 residues. Germline V CDR1 and CDR2: SQVTM, ANQGSEA. Unmatched junction bases numbered 17, after V lost 5 bases and J lost 7 bases.

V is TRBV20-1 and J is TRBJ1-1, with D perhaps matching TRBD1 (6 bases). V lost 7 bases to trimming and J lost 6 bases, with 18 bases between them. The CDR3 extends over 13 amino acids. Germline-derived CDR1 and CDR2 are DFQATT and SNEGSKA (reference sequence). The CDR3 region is CSVPQGGRAEAFF. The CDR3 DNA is TGCAGTGTACCACAGGGAGGACGGGCTGAAGCTTTCTTT.

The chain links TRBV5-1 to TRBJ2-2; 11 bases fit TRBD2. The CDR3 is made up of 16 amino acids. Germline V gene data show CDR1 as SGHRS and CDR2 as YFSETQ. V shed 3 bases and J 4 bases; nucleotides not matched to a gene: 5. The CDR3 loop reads CASSSTSGAGTGELFF. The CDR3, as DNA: TGCGCCAGCAGCTCGACTAGCGGGGCGGGCACCGGGGAGCTGTTTTTT.